The rows below give T cell receptor beta chains drawn from one sample of a study of blood T cell repertoires in COVID-19. Generated by immunoSEQ multiplex PCR, the TCRdb table keeps only in-frame clones and is missing some. The sample contains over 140,000 clones, 80% to 85% of which appear only once. Source material: peripheral blood. These receptors were collected from a woman aged 60 to 75 with acute or convalescent COVID-19. CDR3s include the opening cysteine and the closing phenylalanine or tryptophan. The D gene is left open where the match is weak. Clone size is given for some rows only: seen once, a few or many times, or a class if the clone is expanded.

>TRBJ1-1|NA|TRBV28|NA
CASSSSGPWRAFF
TGTGCCAGCAGTTCATCAGGCCCGTGGCGAGCTTTCTTT
>TRBJ1-6|NA|TRBV6-1|many
CASSESWQSSPLHF
TGTGCCAGCAGTGAATCCTGGCAATCTTCACCCCTCCACTTT
>TRBJ1-5|TRBD1|TRBV19|NA
CASSTQGALGQPQHF
TGTGCCAGTAGTACGCAGGGGGCCTTAGGTCAGCCCCAGCATTTT
>TRBJ1-1|TRBD1|TRBV19|NA
CASSAPGQGTRAFF
TGTGCCAGTAGTGCGCCGGGACAGGGTACAAGAGCTTTCTTT
>TRBJ2-5|TRBD2|TRBV4-3|NA
CASSPRLADQETQYF
TGCGCCAGCAGCCCAAGACTAGCGGATCAAGAGACCCAGTACTTC
>TRBJ2-1|NA|TRBV7-3|NA
CASSLNPSSLNNEQFF
TGTGCCAGCAGCTTAAACCCCAGCTCACTAAACAATGAGCAGTTCTTC
>TRBJ2-7|TRBD2|TRBV5-4|NA
CASSRTTSGSEYF
TGTGCCAGCAGCCGAACGACTAGCGGGAGTGAGTACTTC
>TRBJ1-6|NA|TRBV2|NA
CASSGAGANSGSPLHF
TGTGCCAGCAGTGGGGCGGGGGCCAACAGTGGTTCACCCCTCCACTTT
>TRBJ2-2|TRBD2|TRBV25-1|NA
CASKWGGTGELFF
TGTGCCTCAAAATGGGGGGGGACCGGGGAGCTGTTTTTT
>TRBJ2-3|TRBD2|TRBV27|NA
CASSFQAGTFTDTQYF
TGTGCCAGCAGTTTCCAAGCGGGAACTTTCACAGATACGCAGTATTTT
>TRBJ1-2|NA|TRBV28|NA
CASSPGIYGYTF
TGTGCCAGCAGTCCGGGGATTTATGGCTACACCTTC
>TRBJ1-2|TRBD1|TRBV10-3|NA
CAISRDSGQGTDGYTF
TGTGCCATCAGCCGCGACTCCGGACAGGGCACCGATGGCTACACCTTC
>TRBJ2-2|NA|TRBV12-2|NA
CASSLWIWAGQGPRSGELFF
TGTGCAAGTTCCCTATGGATTTGGGCGGGACAGGGGCCGCGGAGCGGGGAGCTGTTTTTT
>TRBJ1-3|NA|TRBV6-5|NA
CASSNREYGNTIYF
TGTGCCAGCAGCAACCGGGAGTATGGAAACACCATATATTTT
>TRBJ2-1|TRBD2|TRBV9|NA
CASSTGTREYNEQFF
TGTGCCAGCAGTACTGGGACTAGGGAATACAATGAGCAGTTCTTC
>TRBJ2-2|NA|TRBV10-3|NA
CAIENSGVGELFF
TGTGCCATCGAGAATTCGGGGGTCGGGGAGCTGTTTTTT
>TRBJ1-2|NA|TRBV4-1|NA
CASSQGQQLGYGYTF
TGCGCCAGCAGCCAAGGACAGCAATTGGGGTATGGCTACACCTTC
>TRBJ2-7|TRBD2|TRBV6-5|NA
CASRAPGGSTYEQYF
TGTGCCAGCAGGGCCCCGGGGGGGAGCACCTACGAGCAGTACTTC
>TRBJ1-1|TRBD1|TRBV2|NA
CASSVFGTGNTEAFF
TGTGCCAGCAGTGTTTTTGGGACAGGGAACACTGAAGCTTTCTTT
>TRBJ1-2|NA|TRBV19|NA
CASSISALTLNYGYTF
TGTGCCAGTAGTATCTCAGCACTAACACTCAACTATGGCTACACCTTC
>TRBJ1-2|NA|TRBV18|NA
CASSPPGGYGYTF
TGTGCCAGCTCACCACCGGGAGGCTATGGCTACACCTTC
>TRBJ2-1|TRBD1|TRBV13|NA
CASGGDRGVHNEQFF
TGTGCCAGCGGCGGGGACAGGGGTGTTCACAATGAGCAGTTCTTC
>TRBJ2-5|TRBD2|TRBV28|NA
CASSSAGTSGQETQYF
TGTGCCAGCAGTTCGGCAGGGACTAGCGGCCAAGAGACCCAGTACTTC
>TRBJ1-3|TRBD1|TRBV7-8|NA
CASSLGGQGAGNTIYF
TGTGCCAGCAGCTTAGGGGGACAGGGCGCTGGAAACACCATATATTTT
>TRBJ2-7|TRBD1|TRBV28|once
CASSWSGQGRGEQYF
TGTGCCAGCAGTTGGTCGGGACAGGGGAGAGGTGAGCAGTACTTC
>TRBJ2-3|TRBD2|TRBV7-2|NA
CASSGAGLASDTQYF
TGTGCCAGCAGCGGAGCGGGACTAGCGTCTGATACGCAGTATTTT
>TRBJ2-7|NA|TRBV7-2|NA
CASSLGARQVKLSYEQYF
TGTGCCAGCAGCTTAGGGGCCAGGCAGGTGAAACTTTCCTACGAGCAGTACTTC
>TRBJ1-2|NA|TRBV28|NA
CASSLDRKYGYTF
TGTGCCAGCAGTTTGGACAGAAAGTATGGCTACACCTTC
>TRBJ1-2|NA|TRBV12-3/TRBV12-4|NA
CASSFSGNYGYTF
TGTGCCAGCAGTTTTTCAGGGAACTATGGCTACACCTTC
>TRBJ1-5|NA|TRBV2|NA
CASSAEGLRNQPQHF
TGTGCCAGCAGCGCAGAGGGACTGCGCAATCAGCCCCAGCATTTT
>TRBJ1-2|NA|TRBV24-1|NA
CATSDLSGVKFIWDYGYTF
TGTGCCACCAGTGATTTATCGGGGGTAAAATTTATATGGGACTATGGCTACACCTTC
>TRBJ2-1|TRBD2|TRBV7-9|NA
CASSPPGLAFIGYNEQFF
TGTGCCAGCAGCCCTCCGGGACTAGCCTTTATCGGGTACAATGAGCAGTTCTTC
>TRBJ2-1|TRBD2|TRBV18|NA
CASSPNSGSNNEQFF
TGTGCCAGCTCACCAAATAGCGGGAGTAACAATGAGCAGTTCTTC
>TRBJ1-1|NA|TRBV12-3/TRBV12-4|once
CASSLTSVSAFF
TGTGCCAGCAGTTTAACTTCTGTATCCGCTTTCTTT
>TRBJ2-1|NA|TRBV2|few
CASRRTLARSYNEQFF
TGTGCCAGCAGGCGGACTTTAGCGAGATCCTACAATGAGCAGTTCTTC
>TRBJ1-2|NA|TRBV27|NA
CATRRGDYGYTF
TGTGCCACCCGGAGGGGCGACTATGGCTACACCTTC
>TRBJ1-2|TRBD1|TRBV29-1|NA
CSGLTRTGVGYGYTF
TGCAGCGGACTAACCAGGACAGGGGTTGGGTATGGCTACACCTTC
>TRBJ1-2|NA|TRBV28|NA
CASTLDSFNYGYTF
TGTGCCAGCACTCTGGACAGTTTTAACTATGGCTACACCTTC
>TRBJ2-5|NA|TRBV4-3|NA
CASSQDLPSGGRRETQYF
TGCGCCAGCAGCCAAGATCTACCTTCCGGGGGTAGGAGAGAGACCCAGTACTTC
>TRBJ2-3|TRBD2|TRBV9|NA
CASSGLTSGSTDTQYF
TGTGCCAGCAGCGGCCTGACTAGCGGGAGCACAGATACGCAGTATTTT
>TRBJ2-3|NA|TRBV3-1/TRBV3-2|NA
CASSQLRLPQDTQYF
TGTGCCAGCAGCCAATTGAGACTACCCCAGGATACGCAGTATTTT
>TRBJ2-2|TRBD1|TRBV28|NA
CARRGGQGAGELFF
TGTGCCCGCAGGGGGGGACAGGGGGCCGGGGAGCTGTTTTTT
>TRBJ2-2|TRBD2|TRBV13|NA
CASSSRTSGRAAGRLDTGELFF
TGTGCCAGCAGCTCACGGACTAGCGGGAGGGCCGCGGGAAGGTTGGACACCGGGGAGCTGTTTTTT